The 21 T cell receptor beta chains given below trace back to one sample, sequenced in a study of shared clonotypes between healthy human individuals. Clones were sequenced by immunoSEQ multiplex PCR, and TCRdb holds only the in-frame ones, with some missing. The sample has approximately 180,000 clones, about 93% seen once; the top ten hold around 0.072%. The specimen was naive CD4+ T cells sorted from blood. Subset of the sample: CD45RA+ positively selected. Receptors were obtained from a woman aged 30 to 39 in good health.

The gene calls are TRBV5-4 and TRBJ2-2; weak D call: TRBD2 (5 bases). The CDR3 is made up of 15 amino acids. CDR1 is SGHNT and CDR2 is YYREEE in the germline V gene (reference sequence). Trimming left V 6 bases short and J 4 bases short, with 16 bases between. Here the CDR3 DNA reads TGTGCCAGCACCCCGAATCATCGGGGCACCGGGGAGCTGTTTTTT. It codes for CASTPNHRGTGELFF.

The rearrangement links TRBV18 to TRBJ2-3; 13 bases are a match to TRBD2. Trimming cost V 3 bases and J 12 bases; bases outside gene matches: 15. The CDR3 consists of 17 residues. CDR1 is KGHSH, CDR2 LQKENI, per germline. CDR3 sequence (DNA): TGTGCCAGCTCACCCGGGACTAGCGGGGCCGGCGGTGGACCCCAGTATTTT. Translating gives CASSPGTSGAGGGPQYF.

The J gene is TRBJ2-7, the V gene TRBV4-1, with D tentatively TRBD1 (6 bases). Germline assignment: CDR1 MGHRA and CDR2 YSYEKL. V was shortened by 4 bases and J by 6 bases, with 7 bases between the two germline ends. The CDR3 is 11 residues long. CDR3 loop: CASSRGGEQYF. In nucleotides, the CDR3 is TGCGCCAGCAGCCGAGGGGGCGAGCAGTACTTC.

The rearrangement joins TRBV6-5 to TRBJ2-3; D is possibly TRBD2 (5 bases). V lost 6 bases to trimming and J lost 2 bases, with 9 bases between them. The V gene's germline CDR1 is MNHEY and CDR2 SVGAGI. The CDR3 runs 13 residues. The CDR3 protein is CASSRGLTDTQYF. CDR3 sequence (DNA): TGTGCCAGCAGCCGCGGACTCACAGATACGCAGTATTTT.

Only one count was recorded for this clone. The chain joins TRBV28 to TRBJ1-4; 8 positions agree with TRBD1. V lost 1 base to trimming and J lost 5 bases; unmatched junction nucleotides: 6. The CDR3 runs 16 residues. Germline values: CDR1 MDHEN, CDR2 SYDVKM. For the CDR3, the DNA is TGTGCCAGCAGTTTATCCCGACAGGGGAGGAATGAAAAACTGTTTTTT. Residues: CASSLSRQGRNEKLFF.

This chain links TRBV6-6 with TRBJ1-5, with D perhaps TRBD1 (6 bases). This CDR3 region has 15 residues. Germline CDR1 is MNHNY and CDR2 is SVGAGI (reference sequence). Trimming removed 4 bases from V and 0 bases from J, with 10 bases in between. CDR3 bases: TGTGCCAGCAGTTCTGGGACAAGTAGCAATCAGCCCCAGCATTTT. Amino acids: CASSSGTSSNQPQHF.

CDR3 in amino acids: CASSWGGKDQPQHF. For the CDR3, the DNA is TGTGCCAGCAGCTGGGGGGGCAAGGATCAGCCCCAGCATTTT. The J gene is TRBJ1-5, the V gene TRBV5-4; D is perhaps TRBD1 (6 bases). Germline V lookup: CDR1 SGHNT, CDR2 YYREEE (reference sequence). The ends were cut back, 3 bases at V and 5 bases at J, with 12 bases in the middle. CDR3 length: 14 residues.

The V and J genes are TRBV5-1 and TRBJ2-2; D might be TRBD1 or TRBD2, each matching 5 bases. The V gene's germline CDR1 is SGHRS and CDR2 YFSETQ. The V and J ends lost 6 bases and 1 base respectively, with 16 bases between them. CDR3 length: 16 amino acids. As DNA, the CDR3 is TGCGCCAGCATGATACCGGGACCTAAGAACACCGGGGAGCTGTTTTTT. It codes for CASMIPGPKNTGELFF.

The V gene is TRBV2, the J gene TRBJ1-4; D ambiguous. V was trimmed by 5 bases and J by 0 bases, leaving 19 bases between them. The CDR3 contains 18 residues. Germline V CDR1 and CDR2: SNHLY, FYNNEI. This CDR3 is CASSWESEFWTTNEKLFF. The CDR3 coding sequence is TGTGCCAGCAGTTGGGAGTCCGAGTTCTGGACAACTAATGAAAAACTGTTTTTT.

The rearrangement joins TRBV19 to TRBJ2-7, with 11 bases identical to TRBD1. The CDR3 length is 15 residues. Germline V gives CDR1 LNHDA, CDR2 SQIVND (reference sequence). V shed 5 bases and J 5 bases; nucleotides not matched to a gene: 8. The CDR3 sequence: CASSERTGGENEQYF. The DNA for the CDR3 is TGTGCCAGTAGTGAACGGACAGGGGGCGAGAACGAGCAGTACTTC. Drawing the rest from reference TRBV19 and TRBJ2-7, the complete variable domain is DGGITQSPKYLFRKEGQNVTLSCEQNLNHDAMYWYRQDPGQGLRLIYYSQIVNDFQKGDIAEGYSVSREKKESFPLTVTSAQKNPTAFYLCASSERTGGENEQYFGPGTRLTVT.

The V and J genes are TRBV28 and TRBJ2-5; 7 bases fit TRBD2. Matching the DNA end better, TRBJ2-7 makes the J call doubtful. This CDR3 spans 15 amino acids. In germline, CDR1 is MDHEN, CDR2 SYDVKM. This chain's CDR3 is CASSPFGRSSYEQYF. CDR3 DNA: TGTGCCAGCAGCCCTTTCGGGAGGTCTTCCTACGAGCAGTACTTC.

This clone occurred a few times. The V and J genes are TRBV18 and TRBJ2-7; 16 positions agree with TRBD2. The CDR3 contains 17 residues. Germline-derived CDR1 and CDR2 are KGHSH and LQKENI. V dropped 4 bases and J dropped 2; count of bases not matched to a gene: 5. CDR3 sequence: CASSLAGTSGRAYEQYF. The CDR3 nucleotides read TGTGCCAGCTCACTAGCCGGGACTAGCGGGAGGGCCTACGAGCAGTACTTC.

The V and J genes are TRBV7-3 and TRBJ2-6; maybe TRBD1 (5 bases). Germline CDR1 reads SGHTA; CDR2 reads FQGTGA. This CDR3 comprises 22 residues. V lost 1 base and J lost 1, with 26 bases in between. The CDR3 nucleotides read TGTGCCAGCAGCTTAAAGCCCCTCAAATCTCAGGGATTTCTTTCTGGGGCCAACGTCCTGACTTTC. Encoded protein: CASSLKPLKSQGFLSGANVLTF.

The chain combines TRBV30 with TRBJ2-5; 10 bases are a match to TRBD2. Germline V gene sequence: CDR1 GTSNPN, CDR2 SVGIG (reference sequence). The CDR3 runs to 13 residues. V shed 3 bases and J 5 bases; nucleotides not matched to a gene: 3. For the CDR3, the DNA is TGTGCCTGGAGGACTAGCGGGTTGGAGACCCAGTACTTC. This sequence encodes CAWRTSGLETQYF.

The gene calls are TRBV27 and TRBJ2-5, with unresolved D. The DNA matches TRBJ2-7 better at its end, which makes the J call doubtful. Germline V CDR1 and CDR2: MNHEY, SMNVEV (reference sequence). CDR3 length equals 13 residues. The CDR3 nucleotides are TGTGCCAGCAGTCCCCGGGCCTTCTACGAGCAGTACTTC. It translates to CASSPRAFYEQYF.

This clone was recorded once. The chain carries TRBV2 and TRBJ2-5, with D maybe TRBD1 (6 bases). The DNA end is a closer match to TRBJ2-7, so the J assignment may be wrong. Germline V lookup: CDR1 SNHLY, CDR2 FYNNEI. The CDR3 is 13 residues long. CDR3 sequence (DNA): TGTGCCAGCAGTGAGGACAGCACCTACGAGCAGTACTTC. It encodes CASSEDSTYEQYF.

CDR3 DNA sequence: TGCAGTGCTCCCTTGGGAAACACCATATATTTT. Translated: CSAPLGNTIYF. The chain links TRBV20-1 to TRBJ1-3; unclear D gene. CDR3 size: 11 residues. Germline CDR1 reads DFQATT; CDR2 reads SNEGSKA (reference sequence). V was cut by 5 bases and J by 4 bases, with 6 bases left in between.

The chain joins TRBV11-2 to TRBJ2-7; 9 bases are shared with TRBD2. J lost 4 bases, V lost 3 bases, and 4 bases had no gene match. Germline assignment: CDR1 SGHAT and CDR2 FQNNGV. CDR3 length: 14 amino acids. CDR3 sequence (DNA): TGTGCCAGCAGCTTGACTAGCGGAACTTACGAGCAGTACTTC. Translated, it gives CASSLTSGTYEQYF.

The V call is TRBV2, the J call TRBJ2-7, with D possibly being TRBD1 (5 bases). Germline CDR1 reads SNHLY; CDR2 reads FYNNEI. CDR3 length equals 14 residues. The germline V and J ends were trimmed by 3 bases and 4 bases, with 13 bases remaining between them. CDR3 protein: CASSDLDIEYEQYF. CDR3 DNA: TGTGCCAGCAGTGATCTGGACATAGAGTACGAGCAGTACTTC.

The gene calls are TRBV4-1 and TRBJ2-7; TRBD1 matches at 8 bases. Germline-derived CDR1 and CDR2 are MGHRA and YSYEKL. After removal of 2 bases from V and 6 bases from J, the junction contained 6 bases not matched to a gene. The CDR3 extends over 14 amino acids. The CDR3 region is CASSQTGGIGEQYF. The CDR3 bases are TGCGCCAGCAGCCAAACAGGGGGTATCGGCGAGCAGTACTTC.

About this clone: Relative to the germline gene, one junction end is altered; a read error may explain this. The rearrangement links TRBV19 to TRBJ1-2; D may be TRBD1 (5 bases). The CDR3 consists of 14 residues. CDR1 is LNHDA and CDR2 is SQIVND in the germline V gene (reference sequence). This CDR3 is CASSFRAGDYGYTF. The CDR3 nucleotides are TGTGCCAGTAGTTTCAGGGCTGGAGACTACGGCTACACCTTC.